This T cell receptor (beta chain) was identified during a study of T cells in Graves' hyperthyroidism and ophthalmopathy. The overall study: Before treatment of any kind, peripheral blood was taken at initial diagnosis.

The CDR3 contains 16 residues. Unmatched junction bases numbered 7, after V lost 4 bases and J lost 3 bases. Germline V CDR1 and CDR2: MNHEY, SMNVEV (reference sequence). Notes on the study in general: Separation of ophthalmopathy from stable hyperthyroidism was achieved by a 13 V-J model.

This clonotype appeared many times. Its antigen is unidentified. The study left out patients who had uncontrolled infection, other autoimmune disease, pregnancy or lactation. RNA transcripts were the template for amplifying TCR beta CDR3 regions. The TCR CDR3 first-round RT-PCR relied on the HTBI primer set. TCRdb used MiXCR to reprocess the multiplex PCR reads, holding one entry per CDR3 protein. The table records 250,000 or so distinct CDR3 sequences, 15% of them present only once. The chain links TRBV27 to TRBJ2-3; 10 nucleotides align to TRBD2. What was sequenced was blood. The TCR comes from a woman aged 45-59 years with Graves' hyperthyroidism that later progressed to Graves' ophthalmopathy. The CDR3: CASSSPAGGGTDTQYF. DNA of the CDR3: TGTGCCAGCAGTTCCCCAGCGGGAGGGGGGACAGATACGCAGTATTTT.